Shown below are 8 T cell receptor beta chains from a single sample sequenced in a study of beta chain features in type 1 diabetes. Reverse transcribing all isolated RNA meant expressed TCRB transcripts were sequenced. Only in-frame clones appear in the TCRdb table, and some are missing; sequencing was by immunoSEQ multiplex PCR. This table has some 410,000 clones, roughly an eighth appearing once. Sequenced input: naive CD4+ T cells from blood. The receptor set was obtained from a woman between 18 and 29 years old in good health.

V usage is TRBV7-2 and J usage is TRBJ2-1; weak D call: TRBD1 (5 bases). The germline CDR1 and CDR2 sequences are SGHTA and FQGNSA. V was shortened by 5 bases and J by 10 bases, with 15 bases between the two germline ends. This CDR3 is 13 amino acids long. CDR3 region: CASSPPPTDEQFF. The CDR3 DNA reads TGTGCCAGCAGCCCTCCCCCGACAGACGAGCAGTTCTTC.

V usage is TRBV18 and J usage is TRBJ2-5, with D maybe TRBD1 (6 bases). The CDR3 contains 16 residues. Trimming took off 3 bases at V and 0 bases at J, with 14 bases between the two ends. Germline V gene data show CDR1 as KGHSH and CDR2 as LQKENI. The CDR3 DNA is TGTGCCAGCTCACCCATCGGGACATCGTACCAAGAGACCCAGTACTTC. It codes for CASSPIGTSYQETQYF. Supplemented by reference TRBV18 and TRBJ2-5, the full variable domain reads NAGVMQNPRHLVRRRGQEARLRCSPMKGHSHVYWYRQLPEEGLKFMVYLQKENIIDESGMPKERFSAEFPKEGPSILRIQQVVRGDSAAYFCASSPIGTSYQETQYFGPGTRLLVL.

This CDR3 is CASSPTGFAGELFF. The CDR3, as DNA: TGTGCCAGCAGCCCAACAGGGTTTGCCGGGGAGCTGTTTTTT. The rearrangement uses TRBV7-3 and TRBJ2-2; a weak D match, TRBD1 (6 bases). Trimming removed 5 bases at V and 6 bases at J, with 13 bases between. This CDR3 spans 14 amino acids. Germline V gene sequence: CDR1 SGHTA, CDR2 FQGTGA.

This chain uses TRBV15 with TRBJ1-2, with D possibly being TRBD1 (6 bases). Germline V gene data show CDR1 as LNHNV and CDR2 as YYDKDF (reference sequence). V was clipped by 0 bases and J by 8 bases, with 16 bases between them. The CDR3 has 15 amino acids. CDR3 bases: TGTGCCACCAGCAGAGATTTCGGCACAGGGAGGGGCTACACCTTC. It translates to CATSRDFGTGRGYTF.

This clone was found a few times. The chain has TRBV20-1 and TRBJ2-3; D ambiguous. Germline CDR1 and CDR2: DFQATT and SNEGSKA (reference sequence). V gave up 5 bases and J gave up 2 bases, with 5 bases separating them. The CDR3 runs to 11 residues. CDR3 residues: CSAGPTDTQYF. Written as DNA, the CDR3 is TGCAGTGCTGGACCCACAGATACGCAGTATTTT.

There are a few counts of this clone. V gene TRBV12-5 combines with J gene TRBJ2-1, with 7 nucleotides matching TRBD1. Trimming cost V 6 bases and J 4 bases; bases outside gene matches: 18. The CDR3 sequence is 18 residues long. Germline-derived CDR1 and CDR2 are LGHNT and FRNRAP. DNA of the CDR3: TGTGCTAGTGGGAATCTCCCGGGACAGCGAATAGGATACAATGAGCAGTTCTTC. It translates to CASGNLPGQRIGYNEQFF.

This clone was seen only a few times. The chain recombines TRBV5-1 with TRBJ1-6, with no clear D. The CDR3 consists of 13 residues. Between the trimmed V and J ends, which lost 1 base and 7 bases, there was a span of 6 bases. Germline lookup yields CDR1 SGHRS and CDR2 YFSETQ. DNA of the CDR3: TGCGCCAGCAGCTTGCCGGGGAATTCACCCCTCCACTTT. Its translation is CASSLPGNSPLHF.

This rearrangement joins TRBV23-1 to TRBJ1-1, with D perhaps TRBD1 (5 bases). TRBV23-1 is treated as an ORF (open reading frame) with a function not yet certain. The V and J ends lost 2 bases and 1 base respectively, with 8 bases between them. This CDR3 has 14 amino acids. As DNA, the CDR3 is TGCGCCAGCAGTCAACGGCAGGGGAACACTGAAGCTTTCTTT. It specifies CASSQRQGNTEAFF.